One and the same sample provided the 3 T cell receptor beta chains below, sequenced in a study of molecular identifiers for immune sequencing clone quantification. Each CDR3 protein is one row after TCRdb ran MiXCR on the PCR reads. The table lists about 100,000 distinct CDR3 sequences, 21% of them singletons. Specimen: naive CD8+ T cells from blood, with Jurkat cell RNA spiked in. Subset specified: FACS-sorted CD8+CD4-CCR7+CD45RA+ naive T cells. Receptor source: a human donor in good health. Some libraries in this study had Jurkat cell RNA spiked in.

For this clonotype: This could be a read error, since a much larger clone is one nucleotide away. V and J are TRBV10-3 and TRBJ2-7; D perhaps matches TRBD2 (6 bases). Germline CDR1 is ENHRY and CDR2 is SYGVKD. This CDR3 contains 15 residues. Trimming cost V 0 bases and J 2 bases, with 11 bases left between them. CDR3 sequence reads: CAISESQGLAYEQYF. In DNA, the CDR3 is TGTGCCATCAGTGAGTCCCAGGGACTCGCCTACGAGCAGTACTTC.

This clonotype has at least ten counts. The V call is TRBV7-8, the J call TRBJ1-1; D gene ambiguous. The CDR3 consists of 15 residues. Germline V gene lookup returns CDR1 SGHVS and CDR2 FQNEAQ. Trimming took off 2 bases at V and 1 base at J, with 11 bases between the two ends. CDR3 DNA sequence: TGTGCCAGCAGCTTACACGCCGTGGAGAACACTGAAGCTTTCTTT. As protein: CASSLHAVENTEAFF.

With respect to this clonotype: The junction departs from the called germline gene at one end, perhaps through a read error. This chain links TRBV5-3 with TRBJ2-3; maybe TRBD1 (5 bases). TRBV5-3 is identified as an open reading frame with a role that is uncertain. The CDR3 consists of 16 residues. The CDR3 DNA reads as TGTGCCAGCAGCTTGGTTGGGGCCTTCCCCACAGATACGCAGTATTTT. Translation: CASSLVGAFPTDTQYF.